Listed here are 24 T cell receptor beta chains from one sample, sequenced in a study of T-cell memory formation after mild COVID-19. TCRdb used MiXCR to reprocess the 5' RACE reads, holding one entry per CDR3 protein. The data show just over 60,000 distinct CDR3 sequences, about a tenth seen once. Sequencing used PBMCs or a T cell subset sorted from them (not recorded which). The receptor set was obtained from a man between 18 and 35 years old who had mild COVID-19 (a few samples of this study predate the infection). Cell type and time point are not known.

This clonotype has just a few counts. The rearrangement uses TRBV20-1 and TRBJ2-7; 11 bases agree with TRBD1. V lost 4 bases to trimming and J lost 9 bases; unmatched junction nucleotides: 2. This CDR3 has 11 residues. Germline values: CDR1 DFQATT, CDR2 SNEGSKA (reference sequence). CDR3 in amino acids: CSAMGQGGQYF. The CDR3 DNA reads TGCAGTGCTATGGGACAGGGGGGGCAGTACTTC.

This clonotype was found many times. The rearrangement links TRBV20-1 to TRBJ2-1; 8 nucleotides align to TRBD2. Germline V lookup: CDR1 DFQATT, CDR2 SNEGSKA (reference sequence). This CDR3 region has 14 residues. V dropped 1 base and J dropped 7; count of bases not matched to a gene: 6. The CDR3 loop reads CSARGTAGDNEQFF. The CDR3 bases are TGCAGTGCTAGAGGTACAGCGGGGGATAATGAGCAGTTCTTC.

This clonotype was counted ten times or more. The chain combines TRBV7-9 with TRBJ2-5; 10 positions agree with TRBD2. Germline CDR1 and CDR2: SEHNR and FQNEAQ (reference sequence). With 2 bases clipped from V and 6 bases from J, the junction kept 9 bases outside the gene matches. The CDR3 has 16 amino acids. CDR3 in amino acids: CASSLRGLAGVQTQYF. The DNA for the CDR3 is TGTGCCAGCAGCTTAAGGGGGCTAGCGGGAGTGCAGACCCAGTACTTC.

This clonotype was detected many times. J is TRBJ2-5 and V is TRBV5-5; 7 nucleotides align to TRBD2. Germline CDR1 SGHKS, CDR2 YYEKEE (reference sequence). The CDR3 runs 13 residues. Unmatched junction bases numbered 4, after V lost 1 base and J lost 7 bases. CDR3 protein: CASSLKWGGTQYF. The CDR3 nucleotides read TGTGCCAGCAGCTTGAAGTGGGGGGGGACCCAGTACTTC.

The chain uses TRBV18 and TRBJ2-2; D is unresolved. V was pared by 5 bases and J by 6 bases, with 10 bases between. CDR3 length: 13 amino acids. Germline V gene sequence: CDR1 KGHSH, CDR2 LQKENI. The CDR3 loop is CASSSVVAGELFF. For the CDR3, the DNA is TGTGCCAGCTCATCCGTGGTAGCCGGGGAGCTGTTTTTT. Based on the CDR3 plus reference TRBV18 and TRBJ2-2, the full variable domain is NAGVMQNPRHLVRRRGQEARLRCSPMKGHSHVYWYRQLPEEGLKFMVYLQKENIIDESGMPKERFSAEFPKEGPSILRIQQVVRGDSAAYFCASSSVVAGELFFGEGSRLTVL.

The chain recombines TRBV6-5 with TRBJ1-1; 8 nucleotides align to TRBD1. The CDR3 consists of 15 residues. V trimming: 2 bases; J trimming: 1 base; junction bases outside the gene matches: 3. The V gene's germline CDR1 is MNHEY and CDR2 SVGAGI. CDR3 region: CASSYPGTGNTEAFF. CDR3 bases: TGTGCCAGCAGTTACCCCGGGACAGGGAACACTGAAGCTTTCTTT.

Of note for this clonotype: A much larger clone lies a single base off, so this may be a read error. The chain uses TRBV5-1 and TRBJ2-1, with D possibly being TRBD1 or TRBD2 (5 bases each). Trimming took off 6 bases at V and 5 bases at J, with 21 bases between the two ends. The length of the CDR3 is 16 residues. The germline CDR1 and CDR2 sequences are SGHRS and YFSETQ. As DNA, the CDR3 is TGCGCCAGCACGCCTCGGGGAGACGGACATGACAATGAGCAGTTCTTC. Translated: CASTPRGDGHDNEQFF.

This clonotype was detected only a few times. V is TRBV30 and J is TRBJ2-1, with no clear D. Germline CDR1 GTSNPN, CDR2 SVGIG (reference sequence). V lost 2 bases, J lost 6 bases, and 17 bases lay in between. CDR3 length equals 15 residues. CDR3 region: CAWSIGRLHSNEQFF. CDR3 coding DNA: TGTGCCTGGAGTATCGGCCGGCTACACAGCAATGAGCAGTTCTTC.

This clonotype was picked up a small number of times. The chain joins TRBV5-4 to TRBJ2-7; D gene unclear. The CDR3 length is 14 residues. V was shortened by 1 base and J by 7 bases, with 15 bases between the two germline ends. CDR1 is SGHNT, CDR2 YYREEE, per germline (reference sequence). The CDR3 coding sequence is TGTGCCAGCAGCTTGTTCCAGATCTCAGAGGAGCAGTACTTC. Translating it yields CASSLFQISEEQYF.

This clonotype was recorded many times. J is TRBJ2-3 and V is TRBV7-2; 8 bases are shared with TRBD2. CDR3 length: 15 residues. Germline values: CDR1 SGHTA, CDR2 FQGNSA. J gave up 4 bases and V 2 bases, and 5 bases lay outside the gene matches. The CDR3, as DNA: TGTGCCAGCAGCTTAATTCGGGGGGGCGCAGATACGCAGTATTTT. Translation gives CASSLIRGGADTQYF.

The chain links TRBV19 to TRBJ2-1, with D possibly called TRBD1 or TRBD2 (5 bases each). The CDR3 contains 15 residues. V was pared by 4 bases and J by 4 bases, with 14 bases between. Germline CDR1 is LNHDA and CDR2 is SQIVND (reference sequence). CDR3 region: CASSKGEGLYNEQFF. The CDR3 nucleotides are TGTGCCAGTAGTAAAGGTGAGGGGCTGTACAATGAGCAGTTCTTC.

This clonotype occurred a few times. The rearrangement uses TRBV18 and TRBJ2-7; no definite D call. Trimming shortened V by 6 bases and J by 2 bases, and 14 bases separated the two germline ends. This CDR3 spans 14 amino acids. Germline-derived CDR1 and CDR2 are KGHSH and LQKENI. CDR3 sequence: CASSLQNGPYEQYV. In DNA form, the CDR3 reads TGTGCCAGCTCCTTACAGAACGGCCCCTACGAGCAGTACGTC.

The V gene is TRBV12-3 or TRBV12-4, the J gene TRBJ1-1; 10 nucleotides agree with TRBD1. The J segment lost 3 bases and the V segment lost 6 bases, leaving 4 bases of the junction unmatched. This CDR3 is 14 amino acids long. Here the CDR3 DNA reads TGTGCCAGCAGAAGACAGGGGGCGGACACTGAAGCTTTCTTT. Translating it yields CASRRQGADTEAFF.

The chain has TRBV7-9 and TRBJ1-5; D uncertain. The CDR3 consists of 13 residues. V gave up 5 bases and J gave up 7 bases, with 12 bases separating them. Germline CDR1 is SEHNR and CDR2 is FQNEAQ (reference sequence). The CDR3 nucleotides read TGTGCCAGCAGCGACCACAGCGGGCAGCCCCAGCATTTT. Protein product: CASSDHSGQPQHF.

This chain links TRBV6-6 with TRBJ2-3; a weak D match, TRBD2 (5 bases). CDR3 length: 12 residues. V lost 5 bases and J lost 6, with 9 bases in between. The V gene's germline CDR1 is MNHNY and CDR2 SVGAGI (reference sequence). As DNA, the CDR3 is TGTGCCAGCAGTGATTCGGGGGATACGCAGTATTTT. Amino acids: CASSDSGDTQYF.

The rearrangement joins TRBV5-1 to TRBJ1-5, with D possibly being TRBD1 (5 bases). The CDR3 extends over 13 amino acids. Germline assignment: CDR1 SGHRS and CDR2 YFSETQ. The V end lost 3 bases, the J end lost 5 bases, and 9 bases lay between the germline ends. Here the CDR3 reads CASSSGRDQPQHF. The CDR3 bases are TGCGCCAGCAGCTCGGGACGGGATCAGCCCCAGCATTTT.

This chain links TRBV2 with TRBJ2-7; no firm D call. This CDR3 has 12 residues. V shed 2 bases and J shed 3 bases, with 5 bases lying between them. The germline V gene encodes CDR1 SNHLY and CDR2 FYNNEI. The CDR3 loop reads CASSEMNYEQYF. CDR3 DNA: TGTGCCAGCAGTGAAATGAACTACGAGCAGTACTTC.

This clonotype was picked up a small number of times. CDR3 sequence (DNA): TGCAGTGCTGAAAGGGGGCGAGTAACCTTC. Protein: CSAERGRVTF. V and J are TRBV20-1 and TRBJ1-2; 7 nucleotides align to TRBD1. Unmatched junction bases numbered 8, after V lost 5 bases and J lost 14 bases. This CDR3 region has 10 residues. Per germline, CDR1 DFQATT and CDR2 SNEGSKA (reference sequence).

This clonotype was detected ten times or more. V and J are TRBV7-6 and TRBJ2-1; D call uncertain. Trimming left V 5 bases short and J 2 bases short, with 16 bases between. The CDR3 is made up of 16 amino acids. Per germline, CDR1 SGHVS and CDR2 FNYEAQ. Written as DNA, the CDR3 is TGTGCCAGCAGCCGATCCGCTGCAAGTACCTACAATGAGCAGTTCTTC. The encoded protein is CASSRSAASTYNEQFF.

A few counts support this clonotype. The chain joins TRBV11-2 to TRBJ2-7, with D perhaps given as TRBD1 or TRBD2 (5 bases each). Germline V gene lookup returns CDR1 SGHAT and CDR2 FQNNGV. The V and J ends lost 3 bases and 7 bases respectively, with 16 bases between them. CDR3 length: 14 residues. This CDR3 reads CASSLAAGPGEQYV. The CDR3 nucleotides are TGTGCCAGCAGCTTGGCGGCGGGCCCAGGGGAGCAGTACGTC.

This clonotype was observed at least ten times. The rearrangement links TRBV5-6 to TRBJ2-1, with D tentatively TRBD1 (6 bases). The germline V gene has CDR1 SGHDT and CDR2 YYEEEE. The CDR3 totals 14 residues. V was shortened by 0 bases and J by 8 bases, with 12 bases between the two germline ends. The CDR3 spells CASSLEWGRDEQFF. The DNA of the CDR3 is TGTGCCAGCAGCTTGGAGTGGGGGCGGGATGAGCAGTTCTTC.

The chain is built from TRBV20-1 and TRBJ2-5, with 10 bases aligning to TRBD1. The CDR3 runs 17 residues. Germline-derived CDR1 and CDR2 are DFQATT and SNEGSKA (reference sequence). V trimming: 0 bases; J trimming: 2 bases; junction bases outside the gene matches: 9. In nucleotides, the CDR3 is TGCAGTGCTAGAGATCTTAGAAGGGACAGGGGACAAGAGACCCAGTACTTC. Translating gives CSARDLRRDRGQETQYF.

The chain recombines TRBV19 with TRBJ2-7, with 7 bases lining up with TRBD1. The CDR3 loop spans 14 amino acids. The V and J ends lost 4 bases and 3 bases, in that order; junction bases with no gene match: 6. Germline-derived CDR1 and CDR2 are LNHDA and SQIVND (reference sequence). The CDR3 DNA sequence: TGTGCCAGTAGTACCGACAGGGTAGGCTACGAGCAGTACTTC. Amino acids: CASSTDRVGYEQYF.

This clonotype has just a few counts. V gene TRBV4-1 combines with J gene TRBJ2-3, with TRBD2 as a possible D gene (6 bases). The CDR3 has 13 residues. CDR1 MGHRA and CDR2 YSYEKL come from the germline V gene. V was trimmed by 5 bases and J by 2 bases, leaving 8 bases between them. CDR3 DNA sequence: TGCGCCAGCAGCGGCGGGGTCACAGATACGCAGTATTTT. Protein: CASSGGVTDTQYF.